A single sample is the source of the 2 T cell receptor beta chains below, sequenced in a study of Ad26.COV2.S vaccination and SARS-CoV-2 variants. Treatment denoted: 15 to 20 received Ad26.COV2.S at low or high dose, single or two shots; roughly five received placebo; per-sample allocation not given. Sampling occurred on day 63 after the first vaccine or placebo injection. Clones were read by immunoSEQ multiplex PCR, and TCRdb kept only the in-frame ones, dropping some. The sample lists some 480,000 clones; approximately 88% were seen once. Source: peripheral blood, taken in a trial of Ad26.COV2.S vaccine versus placebo. Source of these receptors: a person between 18 and 65 years old who received the Ad26.COV2.S COVID-19 vaccine or a placebo.

Worth noting for this clone: The identical CDR3 is also encoded by other nucleotide sequences in the sample. The V call is TRBV9, the J call TRBJ1-5, with 7 bases fitting TRBD1. Germline V gene data show CDR1 as SGDLS and CDR2 as YYNGEE. CDR3 length: 14 residues. V dropped 0 bases and J dropped 9; count of bases not matched to a gene: 6. CDR3 region: CASSVGQGGGPQHF. DNA for the CDR3: TGTGCCAGCAGCGTAGGACAGGGCGGCGGGCCCCAGCATTTT. The whole variable domain, filled in from reference TRBV9 and TRBJ1-5, reads DSGVTQTPKHLITATGQRVTLRCSPRSGDLSVYWYQQSLDQGLQFLIQYYNGEERAKGNILERFSAQQFPDLHSELNLSSLELGDSALYFCASSVGQGGGPQHFGDGTRLSIL.

CDR3 sequence reads: CASSLQGGTEAFF. The CDR3 bases are TGTGCCAGCAGCCTTCAGGGGGGCACTGAAGCTTTCTTT. The chain combines TRBV7-2 with TRBJ1-1; 7 nucleotides align to TRBD1. The CDR3 extends over 13 amino acids. The germline gives CDR1 SGHTA, CDR2 FQGNSA. V was pared by 5 bases and J by 4 bases, with 4 bases of the junction left unmatched.